These 18 T cell receptor beta chains were all obtained from the same sample, sequenced in a study of beta chain features in type 1 diabetes. Findings of the study overall: Moderate but significant shortening of TCRB CDR3s was recorded in all four CD4+ subsets from Type 1 diabetes patients.

The sequenced template was cDNA made from the entire isolated RNA. Sequencing used immunoSEQ multiplex PCR; TCRdb keeps in-frame clones, though not all of them. The sample lists 300,000 to 350,000 clones; over 7% were seen once. The antigens for these receptors are not known. The source material was central memory CD4+ T cells from blood. The receptors originated from a man aged 30 to 45 with type 1 diabetes.

The chain carries TRBV11-2 and TRBJ1-2; 8 nucleotides line up with TRBD1. The germline V gene encodes CDR1 SGHAT and CDR2 FQNNGV. The CDR3 loop spans 14 amino acids. V gave up 5 bases and J gave up 8 bases; unmatched junction bases: 10. DNA for the CDR3: TGTGCCAGCAGCCAGACCAGGGGGCCAGAAGGCTACACCTTC. Translation gives CASSQTRGPEGYTF.

The chain joins TRBV6-5 to TRBJ2-7, with a weak D call TRBD1 (6 bases). Trimming cost V 6 bases and J 2 bases, with 8 bases left between them. CDR1 is MNHEY, CDR2 SVGAGI, per germline. There are 12 residues in the CDR3. As DNA, the CDR3 is TGTGCCAGCAGACAGGGCCCCTACGAGCAGTACTTC. This sequence encodes CASRQGPYEQYF.

The chain combines TRBV28 with TRBJ1-1; D unresolved. This CDR3 comprises 12 residues. Looked up from germline, CDR1 is MDHEN and CDR2 is SYDVKM. Trimming pared 7 bases from V and 11 bases from J, leaving 17 bases between. This CDR3 reads CASTPSRYQAFF. CDR3 DNA sequence: TGTGCCAGCACTCCTTCAAGGTACCAGGCTTTCTTT. Variable domain in full (rest from reference TRBV28 and TRBJ1-1): DVKVTQSSRYLVKRTGEKVFLECVQDMDHENMFWYRQDPGLGLRLIYFSYDVKMKEKGDIPEGYSVSREKKERFSLILESASTNQTSMYLCASTPSRYQAFFGQGTRLTVV.

This clone was found a few times. V and J are TRBV7-9 and TRBJ2-7; 8 positions match TRBD1. The length of the CDR3 is 16 residues. With 5 bases clipped from V and 0 bases from J, the junction kept 9 bases outside the gene matches. In germline, CDR1 is SEHNR, CDR2 FQNEAQ (reference sequence). The CDR3 DNA is TGTGCCAGCAGCCCCAGGGGGGACAGGTACTCCTACGAGCAGTACTTC. Translated, it gives CASSPRGDRYSYEQYF.

This clone was seen a handful of times. This chain joins TRBV5-4 and TRBJ2-1; unclear D gene. V was trimmed by 0 bases and J by 5 bases, leaving 9 bases between them. CDR1 SGHNT and CDR2 YYREEE come from the germline V gene (reference sequence). This CDR3 comprises 14 residues. The CDR3 region is CASSLEDVDNEQFF. As DNA, the CDR3 is TGTGCCAGCAGCTTGGAGGACGTCGACAATGAGCAGTTCTTC. Drawing the rest from reference TRBV5-4 and TRBJ2-1, the complete variable domain is ETGVTQSPTHLIKTRGQQVTLRCSSQSGHNTVSWYQQALGQGPQFIFQYYREEENGRGNFPPRFSGLQFPNYSSELNVNALELDDSALYLCASSLEDVDNEQFFGPGTRLTVL.

The chain uses TRBV6-1 and TRBJ2-7, with 9 bases aligning to TRBD1. The CDR3 totals 14 residues. CDR1 and CDR2 from the germline V gene are MNHNS and SASEGT. V lost 2 bases, J lost 3 bases, and 2 bases stayed unmatched. CDR3 nucleotides: TGTGCCAGCAGTGAACTGACAGGGGGCTACGAGCAGTACTTC. This translates into CASSELTGGYEQYF.

The chain employs TRBV28 and TRBJ2-3; D gene unclear. Germline V lookup: CDR1 MDHEN, CDR2 SYDVKM. With 5 bases removed from V and 3 bases from J, the gap between germline ends came to 6 bases. The CDR3 contains 12 residues. As DNA, the CDR3 is TGTGCCAGCAGTAAAATAACAGATACGCAGTATTTT. Amino acid sequence: CASSKITDTQYF.

The genes are TRBV7-9 and TRBJ1-4; the D is unclear. The ends were cut back, 8 bases at V and 0 bases at J, with 13 bases in the middle. The CDR3 has 15 residues. Germline CDR1 and CDR2: SEHNR and FQNEAQ (reference sequence). The CDR3 DNA follows: TGTGCCAGCTCCCCTGGGAGCTCAACTAATGAAAAACTGTTTTTT. It is translated as CASSPGSSTNEKLFF.

This clone was observed a few times. This chain links TRBV7-9 with TRBJ2-1, with D tentatively TRBD1 or TRBD2 (5 bases each). The CDR3 extends over 13 amino acids. The V gene's germline CDR1 is SEHNR and CDR2 FQNEAQ (reference sequence). Trimming shortened V by 7 bases and J by 9 bases, and 16 bases separated the two germline ends. CDR3 amino acids: CASTIQGDGEQFF. The CDR3 DNA reads as TGTGCCAGCACCATTCAGGGAGATGGTGAGCAGTTCTTC.

This clone was recorded a few times. Other DNA sequences in this specimen translate into the identical CDR3. The chain employs TRBV20-1 and TRBJ1-2; D is unresolved. The CDR3 has 11 amino acids. V dropped 6 bases and J dropped 1 base, with 6 bases sitting between them. In germline, CDR1 is DFQATT, CDR2 SNEGSKA (reference sequence). CDR3 DNA: TGCAGTGCGATGATTAACTATGGCTACACCTTC. The encoded protein is CSAMINYGYTF.

This clone was seen repeatedly, ten times or more. V is TRBV30 and J is TRBJ2-1, with 10 nucleotides matching TRBD1. This CDR3 has 14 residues. The ends lost 5 bases at V and 7 bases at J; junction bases unmatched: 8. Germline CDR1 reads GTSNPN; CDR2 reads SVGIG (reference sequence). The CDR3 spells CAWARTGGGNEQFF. As DNA, the CDR3 is TGTGCCTGGGCTAGGACAGGGGGTGGTAATGAGCAGTTCTTC.

This clone was observed a few times. Other DNA sequences in this sample translate to the same CDR3. The CDR3 spells CASSRTGSTDTQYF. DNA of the CDR3: TGTGCCAGCAGCCGAACTGGTAGCACAGATACGCAGTATTTT. The V gene is TRBV7-9, the J gene TRBJ2-3; D remains ambiguous. Trimming cost V 5 bases and J 0 bases, with 9 bases left between them. Per germline, CDR1 SEHNR and CDR2 FQNEAQ (reference sequence). There are 14 residues in the CDR3.

The chain recombines TRBV5-1 with TRBJ2-7, with 7 bases fitting TRBD1. This CDR3 comprises 14 residues. Germline V gives CDR1 SGHRS, CDR2 YFSETQ. Unmatched junction bases numbered 1, after V lost 0 bases and J lost 1 base. CDR3 residues: CASSLADRSYEQYF. The CDR3 DNA reads TGCGCCAGCAGCTTGGCGGACAGGTCCTACGAGCAGTACTTC.

This clone was observed a few times. J is TRBJ2-3 and V is TRBV6-6, with unresolved D. Germline-derived CDR1 and CDR2 are MNHNY and SVGAGI (reference sequence). The CDR3 runs 13 residues. V dropped 2 bases and J dropped 5 bases, with 8 bases sitting between them. CDR3 sequence reads: CASSYEALDTQYF. CDR3 DNA: TGTGCCAGCAGTTACGAGGCTTTAGATACGCAGTATTTT.

V and J are TRBV5-1 and TRBJ1-2; TRBD1 might be the D (6 bases). CDR1 SGHRS and CDR2 YFSETQ come from the germline V gene. Between the trimmed V and J ends, which lost 6 bases and 3 bases, there was a span of 12 bases. The CDR3 contains 13 residues. As DNA, the CDR3 is TGCGCCAGCATGCAAGGGGGTCACTATGGCTACACCTTC. Translation gives CASMQGGHYGYTF.

The sample holds a few counts of this clone. The chain has TRBV7-2 and TRBJ2-1; D remains unclear. The ends were cut back, 1 base at V and 6 bases at J, with 10 bases in the middle. The CDR3 is made up of 14 amino acids. Germline CDR1 is SGHTA and CDR2 is FQGNSA. The CDR3 spells CASSLDWVRNEQFF. CDR3 coding DNA: TGTGCCAGCAGCTTAGATTGGGTTCGCAATGAGCAGTTCTTC.

The CDR3 here is CASSLEPSDTQYF. The CDR3 nucleotides read TGTGCCAGCAGCTTAGAGCCTTCAGATACGCAGTATTTT. The rearrangement uses TRBV5-4 and TRBJ2-3; D gene uncertain. V lost 2 bases to trimming and J lost 4 bases, with 8 bases between them. This CDR3 has 13 residues. Germline values: CDR1 SGHNT, CDR2 YYREEE (reference sequence). The whole variable domain, remainder taken from reference TRBV5-4 and TRBJ2-3, is ETGVTQSPTHLIKTRGQQVTLRCSSQSGHNTVSWYQQALGQGPQFIFQYYREEENGRGNFPPRFSGLQFPNYSSELNVNALELDDSALYLCASSLEPSDTQYFGPGTRLTVL.

The chain couples TRBV2 to TRBJ2-5; 8 bases align to TRBD1. The V gene end was trimmed by 8 bases and the J gene end by 0 bases; junction bases not matched to a gene: 5. Germline loops: CDR1 SNHLY, CDR2 FYNNEI. CDR3 size: 14 residues. The CDR3 protein is CASRQGPYQETQYF. The CDR3 DNA reads as TGTGCCAGCCGACAGGGGCCGTACCAAGAGACCCAGTACTTC.